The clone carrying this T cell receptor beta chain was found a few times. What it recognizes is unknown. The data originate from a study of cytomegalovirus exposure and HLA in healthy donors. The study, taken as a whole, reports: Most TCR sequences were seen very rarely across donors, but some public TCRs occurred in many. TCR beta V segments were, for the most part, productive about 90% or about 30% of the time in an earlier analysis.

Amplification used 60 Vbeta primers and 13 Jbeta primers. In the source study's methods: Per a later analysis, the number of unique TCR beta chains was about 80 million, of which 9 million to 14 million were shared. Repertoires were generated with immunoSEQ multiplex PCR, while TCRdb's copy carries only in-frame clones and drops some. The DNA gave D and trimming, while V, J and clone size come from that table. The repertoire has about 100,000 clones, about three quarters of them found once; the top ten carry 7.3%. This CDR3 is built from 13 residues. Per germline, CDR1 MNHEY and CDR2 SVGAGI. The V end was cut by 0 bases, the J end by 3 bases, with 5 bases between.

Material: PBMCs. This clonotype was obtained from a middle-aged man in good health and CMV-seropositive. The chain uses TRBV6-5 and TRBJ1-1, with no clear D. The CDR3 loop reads CASSYSRDTEAFF. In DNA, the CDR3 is TGTGCCAGCAGTTACTCGAGGGACACTGAAGCTTTCTTT.